This entry concerns a single TCR beta chain. These data come from a study of blood T cell repertoires in COVID-19. About the research overall: The analysed material was cDNA or gDNA that came from T cells, B-cell-depleted T cells, or PBMCs.

This CDR3 comprises 15 residues. CDR1 and CDR2 from the germline V gene are LNHDA and SQIVND (reference sequence). Losses at the gene ends were 7 bases for V and 6 bases for J; bases not matched to a gene: 8. The protocol was immunoSEQ multiplex PCR, while the TCRdb copy is restricted to in-frame clones and leaves out a portion. The sample consists of roughly 280,000 clones, 84% of them appearing once. The rearrangement links TRBV19 to TRBJ2-3, with TRBD2 matching 12 bases. This receptor was identified in a man aged 55 to 69 with acute or convalescent COVID-19. Sequenced sample: peripheral blood. Here the CDR3 DNA reads TGTGCCAGTAAGACTAGCGGGGGTATTGGGGATACGCAGTATTTT. Translating gives CASKTSGGIGDTQYF.